The next 4 T cell receptor beta chains were all read from a single sample in a study of shared clonotypes between healthy human individuals. The protocol was immunoSEQ multiplex PCR, while the TCRdb copy is restricted to in-frame clones and leaves out a portion. The table shows over a million clones, with approximately 96% occurring only once. The sample taken for sequencing was naive CD4+ T cells sorted from blood. Documented subset: CD45RA+ positively selected. The receptors stem from a man aged 30-40 years in good health.

The chain employs TRBV23-1 and TRBJ2-5; 8 bases align to TRBD1. TRBV23-1 is known as an ORF, though its function is uncertain. The ends lost 0 bases at V and 5 bases at J; junction bases unmatched: 14. The length of the CDR3 is 18 residues. The CDR3 spells CASSQSPRTGYFWETQYF. As DNA, the CDR3 is TGCGCCAGCAGTCAATCACCTAGGACAGGGTATTTTTGGGAGACCCAGTACTTC.

The rearrangement joins TRBV5-6 to TRBJ2-7, with TRBD1 matching 7 bases. V lost 0 bases to trimming and J lost 4 bases; unmatched junction nucleotides: 7. CDR1 is SGHDT and CDR2 is YYEEEE in the germline V gene. This CDR3 has 15 amino acids. The CDR3 protein is CASSLGPTGSYEQYF. CDR3 coding DNA: TGTGCCAGCAGCTTGGGGCCGACAGGGAGTTACGAGCAGTACTTC.

The genes are TRBV5-1 and TRBJ2-1; D might be TRBD1 (6 bases). V gave up 0 bases and J gave up 5 bases, with 9 bases separating them. The CDR3 loop spans 14 amino acids. The germline gives CDR1 SGHRS, CDR2 YFSETQ. The CDR3, as DNA: TGCGCCAGCAGCTTGGGTAGACAGGACAATGAGCAGTTCTTC. This gives the protein CASSLGRQDNEQFF.

As regards this clone: The sample carries other DNA sequences with the same CDR3. The chain links TRBV7-2 to TRBJ2-7, with D uncertain. V was clipped by 1 base and J by 0 bases, with 7 bases between them. Germline V gives CDR1 SGHTA, CDR2 FQGNSA. The CDR3 contains 14 residues. The CDR3 nucleotides are TGTGCCAGCAGCTTAGAACTCCGCTCCTACGAGCAGTACTTC. It is translated as CASSLELRSYEQYF. Supplemented by reference TRBV7-2 and TRBJ2-7, the full variable domain reads GAGVSQSPSNKVTEKGKDVELRCDPISGHTALYWYRQSLGQGLEFLIYFQGNSAPDKSGLPSDRFSAERTGGSVSTLTIQRTQQEDSAVYLCASSLELRSYEQYFGPGTRLTVT.